Below are 15 T cell receptor beta chains sequenced from a single sample in a study of cytomegalovirus exposure and HLA in healthy donors. Use of 60 Vbeta and 13 Jbeta primers characterized the PCR. Assay used: immunoSEQ multiplex PCR; TCRdb lists only in-frame clones, some missing. In the table there are 150,000 to 200,000 clones, 60% to 80% of which are singletons. The source material was PBMCs. These receptors all stem from a man aged 60 to 75 in good health and CMV-seronegative.

Written as DNA, the CDR3 is TGTGCCAGCAGACAGGAGTCCTATGGCTACACCTTC. Protein: CASRQESYGYTF. V gene TRBV6-5 combines with J gene TRBJ1-2; a possible D gene is TRBD1 (5 bases). The germline V gene encodes CDR1 MNHEY and CDR2 SVGAGI. There are 12 residues in the CDR3. Trimming pared 6 bases from V and 4 bases from J, leaving 9 bases between.

The CDR3 DNA follows: TGTGCCAGCAGTTGGGGACTAGCGGGAGCTCAGAAAGAGCAGTACTTC. This gives the protein CASSWGLAGAQKEQYF. The J gene is TRBJ2-5, the V gene TRBV6-5; 14 bases match TRBD2. Germline trimming cut 4 bases from V and 11 bases from J; bases unmatched to any gene: 12. Looked up from germline, CDR1 is MNHEY and CDR2 is SVGAGI. The CDR3 covers 16 residues.

The gene calls are TRBV27 and TRBJ1-4; the match to TRBD1 covers 9 bases. Per the germline V gene, CDR1 is MNHEY and CDR2 is SMNVEV (reference sequence). The junction had 1 base not matched to a gene; V was cut back by 4 bases and J by 4 bases. The CDR3 is 14 residues long. DNA for the CDR3: TGTGCCAGCAGTTCGGGACAGGGTAATGAAAAACTGTTTTTT. Its translation: CASSSGQGNEKLFF.

J is TRBJ1-2 and V is TRBV19; 9 bases fit TRBD1. J lost 3 bases, V lost 3 bases, and 5 bases had no gene match. CDR1 and CDR2 (germline): LNHDA, SQIVND (reference sequence). The CDR3 extends over 15 amino acids. The CDR3 DNA is TGTGCCAGTAGTATGGGGACAGGGACGGACTATGGCTACACCTTC. The encoded protein is CASSMGTGTDYGYTF.

DNA of the CDR3: TGCAGCGTCTTGACTAGTAGGGACGAGCAGTACTTC. Its protein product is CSVLTSRDEQYF. The chain recombines TRBV29-1 with TRBJ2-7; the D gene is possibly TRBD2 (6 bases). CDR1 and CDR2 (germline): SQVTM, ANQGSEA. Trimming removed 6 bases from V and 5 bases from J, with 14 bases in between. CDR3 length: 12 amino acids.

This chain joins TRBV7-2 and TRBJ2-7; 9 bases fit TRBD2. The CDR3 is made up of 16 amino acids. Trimming at V came to 5 bases and at J to 7 bases, leaving 15 bases not matched to a gene. Germline CDR1 is SGHTA and CDR2 is FQGNSA. As DNA, the CDR3 is TGTGCCAGCAGCCCAAGAGGACTAGCGTCCGCAGGGGAGCAGTACTTC. Its translation: CASSPRGLASAGEQYF.

The chain has TRBV6-5 and TRBJ2-1; D remains ambiguous. The CDR3 is 15 residues long. The V end was cut by 7 bases, the J end by 5 bases, with 18 bases between. Germline assignment: CDR1 MNHEY and CDR2 SVGAGI. CDR3 sequence reads: CASTPFAGPNNEQFF. The CDR3 DNA sequence: TGTGCCAGCACCCCCTTTGCTGGGCCGAACAATGAGCAGTTCTTC.

The CDR3 DNA follows: TGTGCCAGCAGCTCCGGACTAGCGGGGGGCGGGACCCAGTACTTC. Its protein is CASSSGLAGGGTQYF. This chain joins TRBV11-2 and TRBJ2-5; 14 nucleotides agree with TRBD2. V trimming: 4 bases; J trimming: 7 bases; junction bases outside the gene matches: 5. The CDR3 is made up of 15 amino acids. Germline V gene lookup returns CDR1 SGHAT and CDR2 FQNNGV.

The chain couples TRBV5-1 to TRBJ2-3; 9 bases agree with TRBD1. Looked up from germline, CDR1 is SGHRS and CDR2 is YFSETQ. The V gene end was trimmed by 4 bases and the J gene end by 6 bases; junction bases not matched to a gene: 9. The length of the CDR3 is 15 residues. The CDR3 DNA is TGCGCCAGCAGCCACCAAACAGGGGGCCTTGATACGCAGTATTTT. It codes for CASSHQTGGLDTQYF.

The chain couples TRBV2 to TRBJ2-1; perhaps TRBD1 as D (5 bases). V dropped 8 bases and J dropped 4 bases, with 6 bases sitting between them. This CDR3 comprises 11 residues. Germline lookup yields CDR1 SNHLY and CDR2 FYNNEI. CDR3 coding DNA: TGTGCCAGCGGGGCTTACAATGAGCAGTTCTTC. Translation: CASGAYNEQFF.

J is TRBJ1-2 and V is TRBV5-4, with 9 bases that match TRBD1. V was pared by 2 bases and J by 2 bases, with 1 base of the junction left unmatched. The germline CDR1 and CDR2 sequences are SGHNT and YYREEE (reference sequence). This CDR3 spans 14 amino acids. The DNA of the CDR3 is TGTGCCAGCAGCTTACAGGGGGCGAACTATGGCTACACCTTC. Translating it yields CASSLQGANYGYTF.

This clone was picked up one time. The chain uses TRBV7-2 and TRBJ2-3; the match to TRBD1 covers 10 bases. Germline assignment: CDR1 SGHTA and CDR2 FQGNSA. The V and J ends lost 4 bases and 5 bases, in that order; junction bases with no gene match: 6. The CDR3 sequence is 15 residues long. CDR3 sequence reads: CASSSRGTGVDTQYF. The DNA of the CDR3 is TGTGCCAGCAGCTCCCGCGGGACAGGGGTAGATACGCAGTATTTT.

V gene TRBV5-5 combines with J gene TRBJ2-3, with D perhaps matching TRBD2 (7 bases). Germline CDR1 SGHKS, CDR2 YYEKEE (reference sequence). This CDR3 region has 16 residues. Trimming took off 2 bases at V and 2 bases at J, with 15 bases between the two ends. The CDR3 DNA follows: TGTGCCAGCAGCTTTCCCGGGGGGCTTAACACAGATACGCAGTATTTT. Translation gives CASSFPGGLNTDTQYF.

The table lists this clone with a few counts. The chain joins TRBV29-1 to TRBJ2-3; no clear D. Germline CDR1 and CDR2: SQVTM and ANQGSEA. The V end lost 6 bases, the J end lost 0 bases, and 16 bases lay between the germline ends. The CDR3 contains 15 residues. CDR3 in DNA: TGCAGCGTACTCCCACAGCAAACTAGCACAGATACGCAGTATTTT. Protein sequence: CSVLPQQTSTDTQYF.

The genes are TRBV7-9 and TRBJ2-7; 7 nucleotides line up with TRBD1. Trimming cost V 3 bases and J 4 bases; bases outside gene matches: 3. CDR1 and CDR2 from the germline V gene are SEHNR and FQNEAQ (reference sequence). The CDR3 totals 13 residues. This CDR3 reads CASSFNRGYEQYF. The CDR3 DNA reads TGTGCCAGCAGCTTTAACAGGGGATACGAGCAGTACTTC.